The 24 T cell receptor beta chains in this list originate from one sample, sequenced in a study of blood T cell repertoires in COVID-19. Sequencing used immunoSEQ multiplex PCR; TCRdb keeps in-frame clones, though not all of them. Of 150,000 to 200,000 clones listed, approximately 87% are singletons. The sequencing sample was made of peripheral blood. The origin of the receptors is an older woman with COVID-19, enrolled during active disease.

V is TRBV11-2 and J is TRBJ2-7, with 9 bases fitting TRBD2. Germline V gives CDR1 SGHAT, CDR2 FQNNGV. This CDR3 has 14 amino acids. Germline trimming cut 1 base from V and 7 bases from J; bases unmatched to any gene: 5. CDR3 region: CASSLVAGGHEQYF. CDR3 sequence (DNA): TGTGCCAGCAGCTTAGTCGCGGGAGGGCATGAGCAGTACTTC.

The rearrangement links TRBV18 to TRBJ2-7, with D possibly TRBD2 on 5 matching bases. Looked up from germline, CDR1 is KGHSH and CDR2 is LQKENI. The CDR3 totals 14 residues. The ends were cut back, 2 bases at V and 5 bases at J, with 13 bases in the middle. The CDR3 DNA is TGTGCCAGCTCACCAGTTACTAGTAGCAACGAGCAGTACTTC. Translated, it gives CASSPVTSSNEQYF.

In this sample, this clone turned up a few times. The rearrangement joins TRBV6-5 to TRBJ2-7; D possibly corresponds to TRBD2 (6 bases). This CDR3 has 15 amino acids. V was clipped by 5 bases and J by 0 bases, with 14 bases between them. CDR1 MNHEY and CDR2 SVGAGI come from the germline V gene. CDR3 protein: CASSPGLPSSYEQYF. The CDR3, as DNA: TGTGCCAGCAGTCCCGGACTACCGAGCTCCTACGAGCAGTACTTC.

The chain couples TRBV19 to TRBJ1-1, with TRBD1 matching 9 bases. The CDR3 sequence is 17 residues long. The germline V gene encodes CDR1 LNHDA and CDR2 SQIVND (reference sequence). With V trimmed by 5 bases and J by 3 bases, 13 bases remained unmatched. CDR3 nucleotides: TGTGCCAGTAGTCCCGGGACAGGGACAGGTGGGGACACTGAAGCTTTCTTT. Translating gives CASSPGTGTGGDTEAFF.

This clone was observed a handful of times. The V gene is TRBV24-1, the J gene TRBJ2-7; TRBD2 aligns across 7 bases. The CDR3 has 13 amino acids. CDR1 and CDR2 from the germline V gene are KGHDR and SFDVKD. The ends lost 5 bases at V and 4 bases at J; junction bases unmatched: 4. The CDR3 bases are TGTGCCACCAGTGCCATGGGGGGGTACGAGCAGTACTTC. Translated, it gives CATSAMGGYEQYF.

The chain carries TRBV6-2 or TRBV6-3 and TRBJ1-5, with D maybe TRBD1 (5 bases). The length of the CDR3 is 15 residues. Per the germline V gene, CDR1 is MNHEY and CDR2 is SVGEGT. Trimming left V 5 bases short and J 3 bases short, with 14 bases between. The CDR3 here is CASSTPARDNQPQHF. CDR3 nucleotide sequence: TGTGCCAGCAGTACCCCGGCCAGGGACAATCAGCCCCAGCATTTT.

The CDR3 spells CASKDRAYEQYF. CDR3 in DNA: TGTGCCAGCAAGGACAGGGCCTACGAGCAGTACTTC. V usage is TRBV12-3 or TRBV12-4 and J usage is TRBJ2-7, with 8 bases identical to TRBD1. The CDR3 is 12 residues long. J lost 2 bases, V lost 7 bases, and 1 base had no gene match.

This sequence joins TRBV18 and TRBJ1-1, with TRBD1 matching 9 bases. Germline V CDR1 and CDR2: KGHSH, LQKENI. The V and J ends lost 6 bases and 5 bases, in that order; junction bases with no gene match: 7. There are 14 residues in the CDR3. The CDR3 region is CASSTGGFGTEAFF. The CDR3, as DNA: TGTGCCAGCTCGACAGGGGGGTTTGGAACTGAAGCTTTCTTT. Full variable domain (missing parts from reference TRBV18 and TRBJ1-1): NAGVMQNPRHLVRRRGQEARLRCSPMKGHSHVYWYRQLPEEGLKFMVYLQKENIIDESGMPKERFSAEFPKEGPSILRIQQVVRGDSAAYFCASSTGGFGTEAFFGQGTRLTVV.

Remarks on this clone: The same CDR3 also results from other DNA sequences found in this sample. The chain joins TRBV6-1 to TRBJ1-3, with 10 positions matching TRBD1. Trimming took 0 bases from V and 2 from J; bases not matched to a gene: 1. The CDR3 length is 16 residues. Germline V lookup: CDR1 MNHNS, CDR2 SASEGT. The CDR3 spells CASSEAGTGAGNTIYF. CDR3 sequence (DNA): TGTGCCAGCAGTGAAGCAGGGACAGGGGCTGGAAACACCATATATTTT.

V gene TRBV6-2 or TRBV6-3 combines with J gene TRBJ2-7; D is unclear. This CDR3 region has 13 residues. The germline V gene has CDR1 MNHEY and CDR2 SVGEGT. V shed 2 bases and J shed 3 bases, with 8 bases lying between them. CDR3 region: CASSYGQIYEQYF. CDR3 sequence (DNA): TGTGCCAGCAGTTACGGCCAGATCTACGAGCAGTACTTC.

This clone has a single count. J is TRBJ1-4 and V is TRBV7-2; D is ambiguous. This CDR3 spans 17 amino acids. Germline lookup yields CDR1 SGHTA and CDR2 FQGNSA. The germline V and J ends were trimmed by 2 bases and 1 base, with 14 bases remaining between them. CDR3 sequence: CASSLPGSYGTNEKLFF. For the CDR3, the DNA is TGTGCCAGCAGCTTACCGGGGTCATACGGAACTAATGAAAAACTGTTTTTT.

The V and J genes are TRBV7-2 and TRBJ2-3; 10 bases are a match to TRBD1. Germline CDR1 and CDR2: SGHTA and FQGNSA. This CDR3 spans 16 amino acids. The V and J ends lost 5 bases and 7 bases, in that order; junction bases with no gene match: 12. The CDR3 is CASSPRGTGAAHTQYF. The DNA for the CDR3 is TGTGCCAGCAGCCCTAGGGGGACAGGGGCCGCGCATACGCAGTATTTT.

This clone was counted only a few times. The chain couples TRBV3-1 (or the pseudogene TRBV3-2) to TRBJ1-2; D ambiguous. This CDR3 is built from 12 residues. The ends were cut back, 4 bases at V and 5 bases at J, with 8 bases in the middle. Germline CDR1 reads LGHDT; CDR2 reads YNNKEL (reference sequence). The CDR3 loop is CASSPGGYGYTF. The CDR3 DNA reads TGTGCCAGCAGCCCAGGCGGGTATGGCTACACCTTC.

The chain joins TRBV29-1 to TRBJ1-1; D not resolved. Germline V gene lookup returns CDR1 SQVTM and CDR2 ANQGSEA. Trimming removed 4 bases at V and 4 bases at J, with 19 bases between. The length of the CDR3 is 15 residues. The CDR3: CSVGGRGSEGTEAFF. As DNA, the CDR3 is TGCAGCGTTGGTGGTCGGGGAAGTGAGGGCACTGAAGCTTTCTTT.

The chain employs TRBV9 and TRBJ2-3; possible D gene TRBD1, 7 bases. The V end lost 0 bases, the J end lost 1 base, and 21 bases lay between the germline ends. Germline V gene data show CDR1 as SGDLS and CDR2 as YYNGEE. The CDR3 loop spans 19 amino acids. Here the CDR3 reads CASSVVPGAGQGGTDTQYF. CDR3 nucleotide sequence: TGTGCCAGCAGCGTAGTTCCGGGCGCGGGGCAGGGGGGCACAGATACGCAGTATTTT.

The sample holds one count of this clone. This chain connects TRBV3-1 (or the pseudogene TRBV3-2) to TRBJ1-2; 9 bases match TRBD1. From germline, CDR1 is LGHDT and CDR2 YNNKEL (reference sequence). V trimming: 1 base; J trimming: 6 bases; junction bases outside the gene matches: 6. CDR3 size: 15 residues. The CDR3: CASSQVPDRGHGYTF. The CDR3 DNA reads TGTGCCAGCAGCCAAGTCCCGGACAGGGGCCATGGCTACACCTTC.

CDR3 DNA sequence: TGTGCCAGTAGTATGCAAGGGGACCAAGAGACCCAGTACTTC. Translating it yields CASSMQGDQETQYF. The chain carries TRBV19 and TRBJ2-5, with D possibly TRBD1 on 5 matching bases. Germline V lookup: CDR1 LNHDA, CDR2 SQIVND (reference sequence). The CDR3 covers 14 residues. V dropped 3 bases and J dropped 0 bases, with 8 bases sitting between them.

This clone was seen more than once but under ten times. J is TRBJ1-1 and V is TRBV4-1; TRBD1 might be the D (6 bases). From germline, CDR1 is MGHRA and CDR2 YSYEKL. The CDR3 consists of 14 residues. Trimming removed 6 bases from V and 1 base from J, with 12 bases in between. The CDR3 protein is CASRADRTNTEAFF. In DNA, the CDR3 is TGCGCCAGCAGGGCCGACAGGACGAACACTGAAGCTTTCTTT.

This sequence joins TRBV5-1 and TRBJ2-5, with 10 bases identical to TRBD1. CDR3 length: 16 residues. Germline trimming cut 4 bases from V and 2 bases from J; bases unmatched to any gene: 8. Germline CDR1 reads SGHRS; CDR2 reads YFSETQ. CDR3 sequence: CASSGRTGGRQETQYF. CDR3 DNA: TGCGCCAGCAGCGGACGGACAGGGGGTAGACAAGAGACCCAGTACTTC.

The CDR3 nucleotides read TGTGCCACCTCCATTGGGGTAGCGGCAGCAACTAATGAAAAACTGTTTTTT. It specifies CATSIGVAAATNEKLFF. The V and J genes are TRBV6-4 and TRBJ1-4; D is unresolved. V lost 10 bases to trimming and J lost 0 bases, with 21 bases between them. This CDR3 is built from 17 residues. Germline CDR1 and CDR2: MRHNA and SNTAGT.

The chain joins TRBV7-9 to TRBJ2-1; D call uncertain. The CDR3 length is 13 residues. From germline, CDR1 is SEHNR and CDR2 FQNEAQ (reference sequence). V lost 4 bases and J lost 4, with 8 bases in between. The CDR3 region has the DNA TGTGCCAGCAGCTCGAGTACTTACAATGAGCAGTTCTTC. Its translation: CASSSSTYNEQFF.

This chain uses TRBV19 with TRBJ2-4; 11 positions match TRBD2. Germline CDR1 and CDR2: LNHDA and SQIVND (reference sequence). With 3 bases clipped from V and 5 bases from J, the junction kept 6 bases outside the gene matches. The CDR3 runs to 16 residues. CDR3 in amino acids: CASSIGTSGSQNIQYF. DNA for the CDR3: TGTGCCAGTAGTATCGGAACTAGCGGGAGTCAAAACATTCAGTACTTC.

The CDR3 DNA is TGTGCCAGCAGCTTAGAAGGGGCCTATGGCTACACCTTC. Amino acids: CASSLEGAYGYTF. The J gene is TRBJ1-2, the V gene TRBV7-8, with a weak D call TRBD1 (5 bases). There are 13 residues in the CDR3. Germline assignment: CDR1 SGHVS and CDR2 FQNEAQ. The V and J ends lost 1 base and 4 bases respectively, with 7 bases between them. Together with reference TRBV7-8 and TRBJ1-2, the CDR3 gives the full variable domain: GAGVSQSPRYKVAKRGQDVALRCDPISGHVSLFWYQQALGQGPEFLTYFQNEAQLDKSGLPSDRFFAERPEGSVSTLKIQRTQQEDSAVYLCASSLEGAYGYTFGSGTRLTVV.

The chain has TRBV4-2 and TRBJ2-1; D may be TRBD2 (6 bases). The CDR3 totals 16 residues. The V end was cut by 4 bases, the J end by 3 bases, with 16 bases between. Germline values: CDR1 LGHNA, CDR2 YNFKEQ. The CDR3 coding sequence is TGTGCCAGCAGCCGGAGCACGGGAGCAAGCTACAATGAGCAGTTCTTC. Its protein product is CASSRSTGASYNEQFF.